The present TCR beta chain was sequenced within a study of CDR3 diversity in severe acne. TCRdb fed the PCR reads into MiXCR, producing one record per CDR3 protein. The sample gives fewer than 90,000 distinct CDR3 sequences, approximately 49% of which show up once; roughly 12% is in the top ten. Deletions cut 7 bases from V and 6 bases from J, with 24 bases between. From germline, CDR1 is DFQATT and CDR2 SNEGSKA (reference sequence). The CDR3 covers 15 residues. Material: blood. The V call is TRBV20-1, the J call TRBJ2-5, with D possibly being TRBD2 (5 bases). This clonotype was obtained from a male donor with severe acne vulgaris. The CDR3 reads CSVTEPGEIRKTQYF. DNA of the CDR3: TGCAGTGTGACCGAACCCGGGGAAATTAGGAAGACCCAGTACTTC.